The 17 T cell receptor beta chains listed next were all sequenced from one sample in a study of preoperative IRX-2 immunotherapy in early breast cancer. The repertoire was sequenced with immunoSEQ multiplex PCR; TCRdb's copy has only in-frame clones and lacks some. The table lists approximately 3,000 clones, approximately 84% of them singletons, with around 9.2% in the top ten. Regarding treatment: preoperative locoregional IRX-2 cytokine immunotherapy. The sequenced sample was tumor tissue, obtained after IRX-2 immunotherapy. The receptor source for this set is a human donor with breast cancer.

This chain uses TRBV19 with TRBJ1-2, with D perhaps TRBD1 (5 bases). The CDR3 consists of 12 residues. V shed 4 bases and J shed 7 bases, with 10 bases lying between them. Germline values: CDR1 LNHDA, CDR2 SQIVND (reference sequence). The CDR3 protein is CASSKTDFGYTF. Written as DNA, the CDR3 is TGTGCCAGTAGTAAGACAGACTTTGGCTACACCTTC.

This clone showed up just a few times. CDR3 residues: CASSPQVGGGTEAFF. The CDR3 region has the DNA TGTGCCAGCTCACCTCAGGTGGGGGGTGGCACTGAAGCTTTCTTT. The chain uses TRBV18 and TRBJ1-1, with D possibly TRBD1 on 5 matching bases. Trimming cost V 3 bases and J 4 bases, with 15 bases left between them. Germline V gene data show CDR1 as KGHSH and CDR2 as LQKENI. The CDR3 length is 15 residues.

The chain has TRBV18 and TRBJ2-2; 11 bases align to TRBD2. Germline-derived CDR1 and CDR2 are KGHSH and LQKENI. The CDR3 is 16 amino acids. J lost 1 base, V lost 4 bases, and 2 bases had no gene match. The CDR3 protein is CASSQTSGENTGELFF. CDR3 bases: TGTGCCAGCTCACAGACTAGCGGGGAGAACACCGGGGAGCTGTTTTTT.

The chain combines TRBV14 with TRBJ1-1; a weak D match, TRBD1 (5 bases). Trimming stripped 4 bases from V and 3 bases from J, with 21 bases between. This CDR3 region has 17 residues. Germline V lookup: CDR1 SGHDN, CDR2 FVKESK. In nucleotides, the CDR3 is TGTGCCAGCAGCCCATCCGGGACGCTTAGTTGGTACACTGAAGCTTTCTTT. Amino acids: CASSPSGTLSWYTEAFF.

The V and J genes are TRBV19 and TRBJ2-2; D is uncertain. This CDR3 region has 12 residues. Trimming cost V 6 bases and J 1 base, with 3 bases left between them. Germline CDR1 is LNHDA and CDR2 is SQIVND (reference sequence). CDR3 in DNA: TGTGCCAGTAGGGGGAACACCGGGGAGCTGTTTTTT. This encodes CASRGNTGELFF.

The chain recombines TRBV11-3 with TRBJ1-5, with D perhaps TRBD1 (5 bases). The germline V gene has CDR1 SGHNT and CDR2 YENEEA. Trimming removed 5 bases from V and 4 bases from J, with 18 bases in between. This CDR3 region has 16 residues. CDR3 sequence reads: CASSPRGEWGNQPQHF. The CDR3 region has the DNA TGTGCCAGCAGCCCCAGAGGGGAGTGGGGGAATCAGCCCCAGCATTTT.

This chain links TRBV11-3 with TRBJ1-1; maybe TRBD1 (5 bases). The CDR3 spans 14 residues. Trimming stripped 7 bases from V and 4 bases from J, with 16 bases between. Germline CDR1 is SGHNT and CDR2 is YENEEA. CDR3 nucleotides: TGTGCCAGCACCCGGGACCGGCGGATCACTGAAGCTTTCTTT. Its protein product is CASTRDRRITEAFF.

The chain couples TRBV29-1 to TRBJ2-7; 9 bases are shared with TRBD1. The CDR3 consists of 16 residues. Per the germline V gene, CDR1 is SQVTM and CDR2 is ANQGSEA. V lost 4 bases and J lost 5; bases outside the gene matches: 15. CDR3 protein: CSVVLPGGTGSDEQYF. CDR3 nucleotide sequence: TGCAGCGTTGTGCTTCCAGGGGGGACAGGGTCGGACGAGCAGTACTTC.

The chain recombines TRBV28 with TRBJ2-7; no definite D call. V lost 1 base and J lost 4, with 5 bases in between. The length of the CDR3 is 12 residues. Germline CDR1 and CDR2: MDHEN and SYDVKM. The CDR3 region is CASSLSRYEQYF. CDR3 nucleotide sequence: TGTGCCAGCAGTTTATCTAGATACGAGCAGTACTTC.

The V gene is TRBV1, the J gene TRBJ2-2; TRBD2 was called by the table and not checked on the DNA. TRBV1 is marked as a pseudogene. The CDR3 loop spans 16 amino acids. The CDR3 reads CASGLAGGTGTGELFF. CDR3 sequence (DNA): TGCGCCAGCGGCTTGGCGGGGGGCACGGGGACCGGGGAGCTGTTTTTT.

This clone has a single count. The DNA of the CDR3 is TGTGCCAGCAGTTCGGGGAGATCCTACGAGCAGTACTTC. The encoded protein is CASSSGRSYEQYF. J is TRBJ2-7 and V is TRBV6-8; tentative D call: TRBD2 (5 bases). V dropped 4 bases and J dropped 1 base, with 8 bases sitting between them. The CDR3 consists of 13 residues. Germline loops: CDR1 MNHGY, CDR2 SAAAGT.

The CDR3 loop is CASNLDGSPASNQPQHF. In DNA form, the CDR3 reads TGTGCCAGTAATCTGGACGGAAGCCCCGCTAGCAATCAGCCCCAGCATTTT. V and J are TRBV19 and TRBJ1-5; D gene uncertain. The CDR3 runs 17 residues. CDR1 LNHDA and CDR2 SQIVND come from the germline V gene (reference sequence). V was cut by 7 bases and J by 0 bases, with 19 bases left in between.

This chain links TRBV29-1 with TRBJ2-3; 8 nucleotides line up with TRBD2. This CDR3 has 15 residues. With V trimmed by 1 base and J by 4 bases, 7 bases remained unmatched. Germline V gene data show CDR1 as SQVTM and CDR2 as ANQGSEA. CDR3 sequence (DNA): TGCAGCGTTGAAGGCCCGGGAGGGGACGCAGATACGCAGTATTTT. Protein: CSVEGPGGDADTQYF.

The J gene is TRBJ2-5, the V gene TRBV11-3; D is perhaps TRBD1 (5 bases). Trimming took off 0 bases at V and 5 bases at J, with 10 bases between the two ends. CDR1 is SGHNT and CDR2 is YENEEA in the germline V gene. The CDR3 totals 14 residues. CDR3: CASSLESGQETQYF. CDR3 coding DNA: TGTGCCAGCAGCTTAGAGTCAGGGCAGGAGACCCAGTACTTC.

This chain links TRBV19 with TRBJ1-2; 7 nucleotides match TRBD1. J gave up 4 bases and V 3 bases, and 5 bases lay outside the gene matches. The germline CDR1 and CDR2 sequences are LNHDA and SQIVND (reference sequence). CDR3 length: 14 amino acids. CDR3 residues: CASSMGQIGYGYTF. Written as DNA, the CDR3 is TGTGCCAGTAGTATGGGACAGATCGGCTATGGCTACACCTTC.

V and J are TRBV18 and TRBJ1-1; D gene unclear. Trimming took 0 bases from V and 3 from J, leaving 5 bases between them. This CDR3 is 13 amino acids long. Germline CDR1 is KGHSH and CDR2 is LQKENI. CDR3 protein: CASSPPGYTEAFF. The CDR3 coding sequence is TGTGCCAGCTCACCACCTGGGTACACTGAAGCTTTCTTT.

The rearrangement joins TRBV6-8 to TRBJ2-7, with 8 bases lining up with TRBD2. V lost 4 bases to trimming and J lost 4 bases; unmatched junction nucleotides: 12. CDR1 is MNHGY and CDR2 is SAAAGT in the germline V gene. The length of the CDR3 is 16 residues. The CDR3 coding sequence is TGTGCCAGCAGTTTGGGAAGCGGGAGCGGGTATTACGAGCAGTACTTC. Its translation: CASSLGSGSGYYEQYF.